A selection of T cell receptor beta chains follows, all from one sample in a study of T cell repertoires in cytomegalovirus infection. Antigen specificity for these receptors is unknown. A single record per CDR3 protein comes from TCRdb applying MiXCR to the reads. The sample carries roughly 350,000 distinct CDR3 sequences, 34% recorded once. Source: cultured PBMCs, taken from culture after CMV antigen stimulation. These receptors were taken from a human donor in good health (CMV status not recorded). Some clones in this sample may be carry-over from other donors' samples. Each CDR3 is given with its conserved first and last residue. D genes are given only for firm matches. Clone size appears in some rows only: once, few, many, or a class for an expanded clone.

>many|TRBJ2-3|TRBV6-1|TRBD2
TGTGCCAGCAGTAAGCTAGCGGGAGGGTACACAGATACGCAGTATTTT
CASSKLAGGYTDTQYF
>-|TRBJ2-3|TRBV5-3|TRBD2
TGTGCCAGCAGCCCGGGAGGCTCTAGCGGGGCCACAGATACGCAGTATTTT
CASSPGGSSGATDTQYF
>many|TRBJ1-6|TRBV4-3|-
TGCGCCAGCAGCCAAGACGTCGGGGCCGGTTATTCACCCCTCCACTTT
CASSQDVGAGYSPLHF
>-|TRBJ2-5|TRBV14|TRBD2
TGTGCCAGCAGCCACCACACCGGGACTAGCGGACAAGAGACCCAGTACTTC
CASSHHTGTSGQETQYF
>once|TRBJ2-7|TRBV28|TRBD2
TGTGCCAGCAGGAATAGCGGGATGTCCTACGAGCAGTACTTC
CASRNSGMSYEQYF
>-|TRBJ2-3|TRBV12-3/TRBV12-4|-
TGTGCCAGCAGGGGTTCGTCACCGCAGTATTTT
CASRGSSPQYF
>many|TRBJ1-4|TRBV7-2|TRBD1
TGTGCCAGCAGCTTAGGGGGACAGGGGAGCGAAAAACTGTTTTTT
CASSLGGQGSEKLFF
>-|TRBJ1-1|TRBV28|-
TGTGCCAGCATTGAAAAGGGGCTGAACACTGAAGCTTTCTTT
CASIEKGLNTEAFF
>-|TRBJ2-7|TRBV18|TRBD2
TGTGCCAGCTCACCACTAGCGGGAGTAGACGAGCAGTACTTC
CASSPLAGVDEQYF
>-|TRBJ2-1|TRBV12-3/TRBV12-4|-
TGTGCCAGCACCTCCAGGGATGAGCAGTTCTTC
CASTSRDEQFF
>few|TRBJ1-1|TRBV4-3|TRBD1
TGCGCCAGCAGCCAAGACGCCACAGGGGACGAAGGGGCTTTCTTT
CASSQDATGDEGAFF
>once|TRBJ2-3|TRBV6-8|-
TGTGCCAGCAGTTACTCAACACCATCCCAAGGGGATACGCAGTATTTT
CASSYSTPSQGDTQYF
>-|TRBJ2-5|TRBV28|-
TGTGCCAGCACCTCCGGACAGCAAGAGACCCAGTACTTC
CASTSGQQETQYF
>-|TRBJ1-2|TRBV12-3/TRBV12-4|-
TGTGCCAGCAGCCCGGGACCGGGTCGGGGCTACACCTTC
CASSPGPGRGYTF
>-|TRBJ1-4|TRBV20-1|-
TGCAGTGCTATCGGGATACGGACTGAAAAACTGTTTTTT
CSAIGIRTEKLFF
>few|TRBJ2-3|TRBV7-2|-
TGTGCCAGCAGCTGGCGCACAGATACGCAGTATTTT
CASSWRTDTQYF
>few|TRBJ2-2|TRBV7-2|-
TGTGCCAGCACCCCGGGGATGAACACCGGGGAGCTGTTTTTT
CASTPGMNTGELFF
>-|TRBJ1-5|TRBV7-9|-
TGTGCATGGGGCAATCAGCCCCAGCATTTT
CAWGNQPQHF
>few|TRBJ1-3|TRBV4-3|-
TGCGCCAGCAGCCAGGAGGGCTTGCGGACCATATATTTT
CASSQEGLRTIYF
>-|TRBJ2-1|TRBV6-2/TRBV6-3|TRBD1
TGTGCCAGCAGTTTCGGACAGGGACCCAGCGAGCAGTTCTTC
CASSFGQGPSEQFF
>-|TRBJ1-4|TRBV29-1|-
TGCAGCGTTGAAGAAGGAGGGGACGGTCAACTGTTTTTT
CSVEEGGDGQLFF
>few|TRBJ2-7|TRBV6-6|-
TGTGCCAGCAGTCCCGGCGGGACAGCCTACGAGCAGTACTTC
CASSPGGTAYEQYF
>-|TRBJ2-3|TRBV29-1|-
TGCAGCGTTGAAGTCGTTAGTCCCACGCATGGGGTTACGCAGTATTTT
CSVEVVSPTHGVTQYF
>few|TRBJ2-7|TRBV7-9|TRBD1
TGTGCCAGCAGCCAGGCAGGGGGCGGCTACGAGCAGTACTTC
CASSQAGGGYEQYF
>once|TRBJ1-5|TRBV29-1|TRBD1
TGCAGCGTCCGGACAGGGCTCTATAGCAATCAGCCCCAGCATTTT
CSVRTGLYSNQPQHF
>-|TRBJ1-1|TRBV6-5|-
TGTGCCAGCAGTTCTCTCCCCTCCGGGACGGCAGGGGCTTTCTTT
CASSSLPSGTAGAFF
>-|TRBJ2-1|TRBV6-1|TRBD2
TGTGCCAGCATCCCGGGGCGGGGGTACAATGAGCAGTTCTTC
CASIPGRGYNEQFF
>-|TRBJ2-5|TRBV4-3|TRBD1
TGCGCCAGCAGCCAGGTGGACAGGGCCCAAGAGACCCAGTACTTC
CASSQVDRAQETQYF
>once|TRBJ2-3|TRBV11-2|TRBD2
TGTGCCAGCAGCTTTGGTAGCGGGTTCACAGATACGCAGTATTTT
CASSFGSGFTDTQYF
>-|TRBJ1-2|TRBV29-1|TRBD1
TGCAGCGTTGAAGATGAGGGGGAGTCAGGGGGGGTTAGGGGCTATGGCTACACCTTC
CSVEDEGESGGVRGYGYTF
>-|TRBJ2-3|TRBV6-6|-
TGTGCCAGCAGTTACTCACGGCCGGGCACAGATACGCAGTATTTT
CASSYSRPGTDTQYF
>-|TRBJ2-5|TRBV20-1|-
TGCAGTGCTAGAGACCAGGGAGTGTGGGGAAAGACCCAGTACTTC
CSARDQGVWGKTQYF
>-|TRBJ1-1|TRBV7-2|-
TGTGCCAGCAGCACCACGGACAGCCCCGGGGCTTTCTTT
CASSTTDSPGAFF
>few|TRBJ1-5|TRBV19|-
TGTGCCAGTAGTAACGGGTACAATCAGCCCCAGCATTTT
CASSNGYNQPQHF
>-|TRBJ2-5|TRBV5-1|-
TGCGCCAGCAGCTTTACGGGACCGGAGACCCAGTACTTC
CASSFTGPETQYF
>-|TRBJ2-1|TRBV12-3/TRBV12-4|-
TGTGCCAGCAGTTTTTGGCAGGTAAATGAGCAGTTCTTC
CASSFWQVNEQFF
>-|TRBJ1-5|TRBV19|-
TGTGCCAGTACCCCACATGGAAATAGCAATCAGCCCCAGCATTTT
CASTPHGNSNQPQHF
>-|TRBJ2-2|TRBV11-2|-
TGTGCCAGCAGCCCCGGGACGGTGAACACCGGGGAGCTGTTTTTT
CASSPGTVNTGELFF
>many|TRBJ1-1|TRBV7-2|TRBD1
TGTGCCAGCAGCCCAAGGAGGGGGCTGAACACTGAAGCTTTCTTT
CASSPRRGLNTEAFF
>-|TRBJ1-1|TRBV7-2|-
TGTGCCAGCAGCATAAAACGGGAAACTGAAGCTTTCTTT
CASSIKRETEAFF
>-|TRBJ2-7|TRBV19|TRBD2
TGTGCCAGTAGCCTAAGGGGACTAGCGAGTTACGAGCAGTACTTC
CASSLRGLASYEQYF
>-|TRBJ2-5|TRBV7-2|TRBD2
TGTGCCAGCAGCCCAGGCGGGAGGGCCGGCGAGACCCAGTACTTC
CASSPGGRAGETQYF
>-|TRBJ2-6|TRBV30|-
TGTGCCTGGAGTCGCGGGCGGCTGAGCTCTGGGGCCAACGTCCTGACTTTC
CAWSRGRLSSGANVLTF
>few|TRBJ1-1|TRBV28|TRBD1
TGTGCCAGCCTCGAAACAGGGGGCGACGCTGAAGCTTTCTTT
CASLETGGDAEAFF
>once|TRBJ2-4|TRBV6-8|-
TGTGCCAGCAGTTTCCGGGACGGTAAAAACATTCAGTACTTC
CASSFRDGKNIQYF
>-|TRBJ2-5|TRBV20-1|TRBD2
TGCAGTGCTCTGCTAGCGGGAGGACCACAAGAGACCCAGTACTTC
CSALLAGGPQETQYF
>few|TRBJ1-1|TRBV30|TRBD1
TGTGCCTGGAGATGGGGTGGACAGGGGAACACTGAAGCTTTCTTT
CAWRWGGQGNTEAFF
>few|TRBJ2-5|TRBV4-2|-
TGTGCCAGCAGCCAAGAGGTGAAGAGGGAGACCCAGTACTTC
CASSQEVKRETQYF
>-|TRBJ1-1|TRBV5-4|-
TGTGCCAGCAGCTTGAGATGGCAGGACACTGAAGCTTTCTTT
CASSLRWQDTEAFF
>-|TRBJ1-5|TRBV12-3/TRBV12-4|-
TGTGCCAGCAGTTTAGAAGGGAAGCAGCCCCAGCATTTT
CASSLEGKQPQHF
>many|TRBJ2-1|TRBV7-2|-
TGTGCCAGCAGCTTTCCCAGTTCACAAAGAGTCCCAATCCCCAGCTCCTACAATGAGCAGTTCTTC
CASSFPSSQRVPIPSSYNEQFF
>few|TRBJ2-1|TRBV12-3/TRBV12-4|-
TGTGCCAGCAGCCGCGACACTGGCCCATACAATGAGCAGTTCTTC
CASSRDTGPYNEQFF
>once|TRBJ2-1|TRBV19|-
TGTGCCAGTAGTCCCAGGGGGGCGGGCCCCTCAAATGAGCAGTTCTTC
CASSPRGAGPSNEQFF
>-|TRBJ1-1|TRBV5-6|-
TGTGCCAGCAGCTTGACATCACAGGAGAACACTGAAGCTTTCTTT
CASSLTSQENTEAFF
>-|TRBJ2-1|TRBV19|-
TGTGCCAGTAGTGGCACTAGCAGCGTTTGGAATGAGCAGTTCTTC
CASSGTSSVWNEQFF
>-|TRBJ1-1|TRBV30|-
TGTGCCTGCCACCGAGGGGGGATGGGAGCTTTCTTT
CACHRGGMGAFF
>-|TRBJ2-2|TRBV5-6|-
TGTGCCAGCAGCCCTGACGCCGGGAGTAACACCGGGGAGCTGTTTTTT
CASSPDAGSNTGELFF
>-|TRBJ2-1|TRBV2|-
TGTGCCAGCAGCGAAATTGATGAGCAGTTCTTC
CASSEIDEQFF
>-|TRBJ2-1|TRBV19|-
TGTGCCACTAGCAACCCCTCCTACAATGAGCAGTTCTTC
CATSNPSYNEQFF
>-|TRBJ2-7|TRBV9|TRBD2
TGTGCCAGCAGCGCCGGGGGGTCCGAATGGATTACCTCCTACGAGCAGTACTTC
CASSAGGSEWITSYEQYF